The source of this TCR beta chain is a study of PD-1 blockade in classical Hodgkin lymphoma. Broader study findings: Only CD4+ TCR diversity, not CD8+, had risen significantly by C4D1. Complete responders possessed baseline diversity comparable to newly diagnosed patients. Patients excluded were those beginning nivolumab under 1 year after ASCT. Relapsed/refractory patients reportedly had lower baseline diversity than newly diagnosed patients.

A word on this clone: The antigen is undetermined.

Each patient's relapse followed autologous stem cell transplantation, and brentuximab vedotin exposure varied. The CD4+ T cells used were purified from thawed PBMCs through magnetic negative selection. Profiled with immunoSEQ multiplex PCR; TCRdb holds only in-frame clones, not every one. The data show some 4,200 clones, with more than 70% seen just once and around 26% held by the top ten. CDR1 and CDR2 (germline): ENHRY, SYGVKD. The CDR3 extends over 15 amino acids. V was trimmed by 4 bases and J by 5 bases, leaving 14 bases between them. Sequencing was performed on CD4+ T cells from blood, taken at baseline. The chain carries TRBV10-3 and TRBJ2-2; D may be TRBD2 (5 bases). This receptor was obtained from a human donor with classical Hodgkin lymphoma. As DNA, the CDR3 is TGTGCCATCAGTGGGCGTCCGGGAATAACCGGGGAGCTGTTTTTT. This gives the protein CAISGRPGITGELFF.